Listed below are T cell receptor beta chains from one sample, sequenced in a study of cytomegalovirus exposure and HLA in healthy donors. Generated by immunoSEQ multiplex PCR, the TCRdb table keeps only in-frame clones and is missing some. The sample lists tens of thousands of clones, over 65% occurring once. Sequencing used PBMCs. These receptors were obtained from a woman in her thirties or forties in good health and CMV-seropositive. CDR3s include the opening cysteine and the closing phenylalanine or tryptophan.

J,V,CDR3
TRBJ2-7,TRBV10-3,CAIRDPGTGLSYEQYF
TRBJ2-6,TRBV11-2,CASSLETVSGANVLTF
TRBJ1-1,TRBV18,CASSVVDTEAFF
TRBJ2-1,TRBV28,CASSLSGRSEQFF
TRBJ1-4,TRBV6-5,CASRNPAGEKLFF
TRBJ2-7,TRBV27,CASSFQGGAFSYEQYF
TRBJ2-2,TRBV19,CAGRLNSLSELFF
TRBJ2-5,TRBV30,CAWRTAGAQYF
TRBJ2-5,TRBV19,CASSSQRGETQYF
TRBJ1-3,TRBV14,CASSQVRDRVGNTIYF
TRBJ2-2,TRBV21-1,CASSKIRGICVGELFF
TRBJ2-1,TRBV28,CATTVGAGSGNEQFF
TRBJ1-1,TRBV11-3,CASSRGGTGNTEAFF
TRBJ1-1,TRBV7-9,CSSSLPLAEAFF
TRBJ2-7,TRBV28,CASSPILGTSGAAYEQYF
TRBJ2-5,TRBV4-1,CASSLGTAQETQYF
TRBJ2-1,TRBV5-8,CASSLALNAEKFF
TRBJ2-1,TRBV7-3,CANSATSGRDNEQFF
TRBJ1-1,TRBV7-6,CASSTGTGGSRYTEAFF
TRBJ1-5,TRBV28,CASSSPTGELGQPQHF